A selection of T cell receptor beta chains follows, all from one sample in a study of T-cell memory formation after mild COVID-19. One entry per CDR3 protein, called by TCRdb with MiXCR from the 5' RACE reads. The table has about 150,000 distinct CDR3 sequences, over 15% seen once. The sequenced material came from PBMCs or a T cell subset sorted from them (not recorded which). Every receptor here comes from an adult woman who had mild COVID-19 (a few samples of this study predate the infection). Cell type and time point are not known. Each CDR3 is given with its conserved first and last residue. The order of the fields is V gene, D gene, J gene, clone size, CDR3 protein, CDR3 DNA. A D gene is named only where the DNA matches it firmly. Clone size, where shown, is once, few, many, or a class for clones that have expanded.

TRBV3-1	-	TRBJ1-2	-	CASSRTGRSGGYTF	TGTGCCAGCAGCCGAACCGGGAGAAGCGGTGGCTACACCTTC
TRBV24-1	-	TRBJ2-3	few	CATSDYRGRRDTQYF	TGTGCCACCAGTGATTATAGGGGGAGAAGAGATACGCAGTATTTT
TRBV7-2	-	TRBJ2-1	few	CASSPGPRGGGEQFF	TGTGCCAGCAGCCCGGGCCCACGGGGAGGAGGTGAGCAGTTCTTC
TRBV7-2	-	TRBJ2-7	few	CASSLDVLLREQYF	TGTGCCAGCAGCTTGGATGTGTTGCTTCGCGAGCAGTACTTC
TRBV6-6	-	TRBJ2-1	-	CASSYWGMGNEQFF	TGTGCCAGCAGTTACTGGGGCATGGGGAATGAGCAGTTCTTC
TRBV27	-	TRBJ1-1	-	CASSLMGRGEAFF	TGTGCCAGCAGTTTAATGGGTAGAGGAGAAGCTTTCTTT
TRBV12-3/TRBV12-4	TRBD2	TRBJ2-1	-	CASTRTSGEQFF	TGTGCCAGCACCAGGACTAGCGGGGAGCAGTTCTTC
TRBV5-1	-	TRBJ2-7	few	CASNFGGLDEQYF	TGCGCCAGCAACTTCGGGGGGCTCGACGAGCAGTACTTC
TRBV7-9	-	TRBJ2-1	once	CASSGRGFPFVEQFF	TGTGCCAGCAGCGGTCGGGGGTTCCCTTTTGTTGAGCAGTTCTTC
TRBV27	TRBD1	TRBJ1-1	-	CASSRDSFTTEAFF	TGTGCCAGCTCCCGGGACAGTTTCACCACTGAAGCTTTCTTT
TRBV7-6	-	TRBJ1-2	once	CASSSNEGNYGYTF	TGTGCCAGCAGCTCGAACGAGGGGAACTATGGCTACACCTTC
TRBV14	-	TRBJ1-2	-	CASSLWGSYGYTF	TGTGCCAGCAGCCTGTGGGGCAGCTATGGCTACACCTTC
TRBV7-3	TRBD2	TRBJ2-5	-	CASSKSGGRETQYF	TGTGCCAGCAGCAAAAGCGGGGGAAGAGAGACCCAGTACTTC
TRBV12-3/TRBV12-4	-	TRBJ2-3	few	CASSSPLGQRSTDTQYF	TGTGCCAGCAGTTCCCCCCTCGGACAGCGTAGCACAGATACGCAGTATTTT
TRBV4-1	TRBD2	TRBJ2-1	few	CASSQPLRTSGRGNEQFF	TGCGCCAGCAGCCAACCCCTCCGGACTAGCGGGAGGGGCAATGAGCAGTTCTTC
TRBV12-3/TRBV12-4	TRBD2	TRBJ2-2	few	CASSFGSRLAGDTGELFF	TGTGCCAGCAGTTTCGGGTCCCGACTAGCGGGGGACACCGGGGAGCTGTTTTTT
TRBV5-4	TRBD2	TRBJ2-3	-	CASSDGTSGGPSTDTQYF	TGTGCCAGCAGTGACGGGACTAGCGGGGGGCCTAGCACAGATACGCAGTATTTT
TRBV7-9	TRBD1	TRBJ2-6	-	CASSVSGTGSSGANVLTF	TGTGCCAGCAGCGTATCCGGGACAGGGAGTTCTGGGGCCAACGTCCTGACTTTC
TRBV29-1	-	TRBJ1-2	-	CSDTRGSYGYTF	TGCAGCGACACAAGGGGGTCCTATGGCTACACCTTC
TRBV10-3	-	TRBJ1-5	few	CAISPDSNQPQHF	TGTGCCATCAGTCCTGATAGCAATCAGCCCCAGCATTTT
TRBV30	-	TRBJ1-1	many	CAWSVMNALETEAFF	TGTGCCTGGAGTGTAATGAACGCTTTGGAGACTGAAGCTTTCTTT
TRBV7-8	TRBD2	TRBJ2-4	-	CASSFLSGTSVIQYF	TGTGCCAGCAGCTTTCTATCCGGGACTAGCGTCATTCAGTACTTC
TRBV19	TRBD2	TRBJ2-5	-	CASRTTSGGAGETQYF	TGTGCCAGTAGGACGACTAGCGGGGGGGCCGGAGAGACCCAGTACTTC
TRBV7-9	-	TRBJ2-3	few	CASSLVGSTDTQYF	TGTGCCAGCAGCTTAGTCGGGTCCACAGATACGCAGTATTTT
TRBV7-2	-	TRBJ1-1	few	CASSLAAPGATEAFF	TGTGCCAGCAGCTTAGCGGCCCCTGGGGCCACTGAAGCTTTCTTT